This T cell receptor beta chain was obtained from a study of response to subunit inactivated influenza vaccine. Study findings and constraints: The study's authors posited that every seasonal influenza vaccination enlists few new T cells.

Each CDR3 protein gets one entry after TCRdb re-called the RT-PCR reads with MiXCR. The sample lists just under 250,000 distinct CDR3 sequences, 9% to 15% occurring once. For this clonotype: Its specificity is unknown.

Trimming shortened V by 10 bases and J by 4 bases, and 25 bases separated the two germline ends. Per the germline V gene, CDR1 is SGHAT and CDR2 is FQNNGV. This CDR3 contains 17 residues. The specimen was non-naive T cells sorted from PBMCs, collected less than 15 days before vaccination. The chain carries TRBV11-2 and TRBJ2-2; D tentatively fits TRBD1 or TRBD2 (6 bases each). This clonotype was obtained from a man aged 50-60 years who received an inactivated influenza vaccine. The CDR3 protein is CATNPKGGHLPTGELFF. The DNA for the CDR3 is TGTGCCACCAACCCCAAGGGGGGACACCTGCCCACCGGGGAGCTGTTTTTT. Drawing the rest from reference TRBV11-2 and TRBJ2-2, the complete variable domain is EAGVAQSPRYKIIEKRQSVAFWCNPISGHATLYWYQQILGQGPKLLIQFQNNGVVDDSQLPKDRFSAERLKGVDSTLKIQPAKLEDSAVYLCATNPKGGHLPTGELFFGEGSRLTVL.